This TCR beta chain was recovered during a study of T cell repertoires in cytomegalovirus infection. Whole-study context: Indications of both CMV infection and matching HLA type were provided by public TCR beta signatures. Study-wide results and limits: Frequencies of public TCR beta families were cumulated, and this identified carriers of CMV plus the relevant HLA. CMV-specific TCR beta clonotypes restricted by HLA-C dominated the ex vivo response.

TCRdb reprocessed the reads with MiXCR, giving one entry per CDR3 protein. The table shows 250,000 or so distinct CDR3 sequences, with approximately 13% occurring only once. Trimming took 6 bases from V and 5 from J, leaving 26 bases between them. Germline lookup yields CDR1 MNHEY and CDR2 SVGEGT. The CDR3 has 17 residues. Notes on this clonotype: Its target is not known.

The chain employs TRBV6-2 or TRBV6-3 and TRBJ2-7, with D possibly matching TRBD2 (7 bases). The sequence came from a human donor in good health (CMV status not recorded). Some clones in this sample may be carry-over from other donors' samples. Sequences were obtained from PBMCs. CDR3 loop: CASSHTLGGAQVDEQYF. The CDR3 DNA reads TGTGCCAGCAGCCACACTTTAGGGGGGGCGCAGGTCGACGAGCAGTACTTC.